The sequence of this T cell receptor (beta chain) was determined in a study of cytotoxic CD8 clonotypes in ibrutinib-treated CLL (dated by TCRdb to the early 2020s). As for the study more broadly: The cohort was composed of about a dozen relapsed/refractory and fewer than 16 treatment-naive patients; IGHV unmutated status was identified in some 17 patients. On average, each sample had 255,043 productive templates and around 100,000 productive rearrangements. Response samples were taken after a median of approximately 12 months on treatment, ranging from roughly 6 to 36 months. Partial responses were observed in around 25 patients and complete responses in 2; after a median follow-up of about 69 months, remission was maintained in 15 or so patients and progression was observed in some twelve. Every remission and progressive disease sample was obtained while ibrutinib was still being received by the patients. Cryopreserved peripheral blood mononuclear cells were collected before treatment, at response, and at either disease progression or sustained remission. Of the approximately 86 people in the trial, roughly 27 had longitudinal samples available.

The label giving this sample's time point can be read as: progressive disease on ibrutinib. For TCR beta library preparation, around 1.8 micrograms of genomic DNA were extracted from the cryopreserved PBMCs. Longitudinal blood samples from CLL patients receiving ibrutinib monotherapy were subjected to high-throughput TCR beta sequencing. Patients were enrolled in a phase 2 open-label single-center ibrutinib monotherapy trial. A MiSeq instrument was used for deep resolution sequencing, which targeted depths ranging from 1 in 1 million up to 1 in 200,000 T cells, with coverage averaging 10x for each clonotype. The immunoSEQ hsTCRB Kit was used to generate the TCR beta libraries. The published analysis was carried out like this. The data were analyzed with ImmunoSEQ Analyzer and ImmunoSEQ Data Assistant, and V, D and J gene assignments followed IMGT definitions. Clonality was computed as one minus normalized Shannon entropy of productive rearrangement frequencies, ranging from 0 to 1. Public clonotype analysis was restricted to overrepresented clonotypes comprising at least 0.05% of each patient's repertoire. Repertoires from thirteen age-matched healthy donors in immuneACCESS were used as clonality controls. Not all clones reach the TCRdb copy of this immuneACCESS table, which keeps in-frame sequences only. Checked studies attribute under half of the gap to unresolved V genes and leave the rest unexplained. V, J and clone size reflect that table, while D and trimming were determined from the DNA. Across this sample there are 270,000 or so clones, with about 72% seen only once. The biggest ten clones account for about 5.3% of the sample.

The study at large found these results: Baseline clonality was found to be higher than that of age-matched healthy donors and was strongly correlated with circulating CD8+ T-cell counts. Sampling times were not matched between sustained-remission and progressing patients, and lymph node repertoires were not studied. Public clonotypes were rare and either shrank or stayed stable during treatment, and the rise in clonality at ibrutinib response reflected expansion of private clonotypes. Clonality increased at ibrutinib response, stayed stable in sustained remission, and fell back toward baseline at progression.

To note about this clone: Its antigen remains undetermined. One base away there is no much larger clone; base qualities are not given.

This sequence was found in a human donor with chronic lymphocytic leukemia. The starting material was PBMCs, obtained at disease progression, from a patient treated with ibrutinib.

The base sequence is TGTGCCGCCCGCGGACACTCCGGGGAGACCCAGTACTTC. Its coded protein is CAARGHSGETQYF. The chain is made from TRBV28 and TRBJ2-5; TRBD1 is perhaps the D gene, given 5 matching bases. The CDR3 runs 13 amino acids, cysteine and phenylalanine included. The entry retains the CDR3 DNA only, 39 bases that are in frame from base 1. A distance of 18 bases separates the germline ends of V and J, which lose 11 bases and 5 bases respectively. CDR1 and CDR2 are drawn from the germline V gene: MDHEN, SYDVKM.